A selection of T cell receptor beta chains follows, all from one sample in a study of T-cell memory formation after mild COVID-19. Each CDR3 protein gets one entry after TCRdb re-called the 5' RACE reads with MiXCR. The sample lists 200,000 to 250,000 distinct CDR3 sequences; over 7.5% were seen once. Sequencing was carried out using PBMCs or a T cell subset sorted from them (not recorded which). The receptors stem from a man between 18 and 29 years old who had mild COVID-19 (a few samples of this study predate the infection). Cell type and time point are not known. Each CDR3 is given with its conserved first and last residue. Fields, in order: V gene, CDR3 protein.

TRBV5-4 | CASSPQGGTNEKLFF
TRBV6-5 | CASSDPRGANYGYTF
TRBV30 | CAWSLGVNTGELFF
TRBV7-2 | CASSRTSGGLGAQYF
TRBV24-1 | CATSDDNNQPQHF
TRBV7-9 | CASSLGPHLTEAFF
TRBV5-1 | CASFPDGNTEAFF
TRBV7-6 | CASSSRDKYEQYF
TRBV20-1 | CSATQVRGGPGYNEQFF
TRBV6-2/TRBV6-3 | CASRSDWETQYF
TRBV2 | CASSGLVVYEQYF
TRBV20-1 | CSANMDYF
TRBV6-1 | CASSSLESTTPQHF
TRBV29-1 | CSVARAPEQFF
TRBV7-6 | CASSSRDRDSPLHF
TRBV12-3/TRBV12-4 | CASSDRDRFQGTDTQYF
TRBV3-1 | CASSQVIAATSSGANVLTF
TRBV3-1 | CASSPPNGPETQYF
TRBV7-9 | CAIEGGAGSPLHF
TRBV20-1 | CSARGAGAFF
TRBV6-5 | CASTRQGFGANVLTF
TRBV15 | CATSRDSGYEQYF
TRBV7-2 | CASSKGQVYNQPQHF
TRBV20-1 | CSARLAGRRVFF
TRBV2 | CASSESAHPTDTQYF
TRBV29-1 | CSVGLGGQANYGYTF
TRBV2 | CASRGPFGETQYF
TRBV6-2/TRBV6-3 | CATVFRGLAYNEQFF
TRBV25-1 | CASSVGGTDRIAFF
TRBV20-1 | CSATRDGEGRALHF
TRBV7-9 | CASSLVARGATDTQYF
TRBV5-4 | CASSLKGHPTDTQYF
TRBV20-1 | CSASTRRDGRLNEQFF
TRBV5-5 | CASSLGHGHGNTIYF
TRBV18 | CASSPYSGNNQPQHF
TRBV3-1 | CASSRTRTLSPLHF
TRBV2 | CASKPQGTDTQYF
TRBV5-1 | CASSLAEGGITDTQYF
TRBV5-1 | CASSLNQGNTEAFF
TRBV2 | CASSLSRVRGETQYF
TRBV13 | CASSIFGSGAFF
TRBV7-3 | CASSPGVGEKLFF
TRBV4-3 | CASSQDRTTGSSPFF
TRBV11-2 | CASSLVAGTNTEAFF
TRBV12-3/TRBV12-4 | CASSRWDTRNEKLFF
TRBV7-2 | CASGIDTNTEAFF
TRBV5-1 | CASSLGLAGVRVDTQYF
TRBV7-2 | CASSSRTGLYQPQHF
TRBV15 | CATSRDSNYGYTF
TRBV6-5 | CASSYGYQETQYF
TRBV5-4 | CASSLREGERLFF
TRBV20-1 | CSARDLQGGEKLFF
TRBV7-3 | CASSSAGGTGGELFF
TRBV7-9 | CASSLSGDIQYF
TRBV4-1 | CASRAGVWDRFSSYGYTF